The subject of this entry is one TCR beta chain. The antigen remains unidentified. Treatment: oral pan-JAK inhibitor, 5-10 mg twice daily. In alopecia areata patients, both lesional scalp punch biopsies and peripheral blood were collected. The sample comes from a study of CD8+ T cells in alopecia areata. Reverse transcribed after extraction, RNA yielded cDNA as the sequencing template. Assay: immunoSEQ multiplex PCR; the TCRdb copy retains only in-frame clones and omits some. There are about 220,000 clones in the sample; less than 75% occur only once, and roughly 1.5% lies in the top ten. General study findings and limits: TCR sharing across patients was less clear than in mice, possibly HLA-related. Only a single nonresponder existed, so baseline CD8+ expansion links stay unclear. When scalp samples are sequenced, resident alphabeta T cells of normal skin are also captured.

The CDR3 consists of 14 residues. Per germline, CDR1 GTSNPN and CDR2 SVGIG (reference sequence). Deletions cut 3 bases from V and 5 bases from J, with 14 bases between. The sequence was collected from a human donor with alopecia areata. The gene calls are TRBV30 and TRBJ2-4; D unresolved. This specimen was CD4+ T cells sorted from blood, taken at week 4, from a patient treated with tofacitinib. DNA of the CDR3: TGTGCCTGGAGATATCTGGGTTCGGAAAACATTCAGTACTTC. The encoded protein is CAWRYLGSENIQYF.